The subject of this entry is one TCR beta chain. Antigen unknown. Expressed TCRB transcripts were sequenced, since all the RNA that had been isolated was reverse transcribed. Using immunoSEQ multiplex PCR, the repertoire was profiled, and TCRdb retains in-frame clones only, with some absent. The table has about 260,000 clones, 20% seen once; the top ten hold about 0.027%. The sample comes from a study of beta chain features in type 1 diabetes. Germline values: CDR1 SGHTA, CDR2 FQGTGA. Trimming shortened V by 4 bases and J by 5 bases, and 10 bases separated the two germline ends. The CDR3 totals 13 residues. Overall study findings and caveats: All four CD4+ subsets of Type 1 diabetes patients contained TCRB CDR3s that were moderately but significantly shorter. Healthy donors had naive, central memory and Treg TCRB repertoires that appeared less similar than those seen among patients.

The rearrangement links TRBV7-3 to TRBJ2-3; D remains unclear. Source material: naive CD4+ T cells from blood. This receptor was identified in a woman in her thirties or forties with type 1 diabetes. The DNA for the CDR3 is TGTGCCAGCAGCTCAACTCCTTTAGATACGCAGTATTTT. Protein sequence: CASSSTPLDTQYF.